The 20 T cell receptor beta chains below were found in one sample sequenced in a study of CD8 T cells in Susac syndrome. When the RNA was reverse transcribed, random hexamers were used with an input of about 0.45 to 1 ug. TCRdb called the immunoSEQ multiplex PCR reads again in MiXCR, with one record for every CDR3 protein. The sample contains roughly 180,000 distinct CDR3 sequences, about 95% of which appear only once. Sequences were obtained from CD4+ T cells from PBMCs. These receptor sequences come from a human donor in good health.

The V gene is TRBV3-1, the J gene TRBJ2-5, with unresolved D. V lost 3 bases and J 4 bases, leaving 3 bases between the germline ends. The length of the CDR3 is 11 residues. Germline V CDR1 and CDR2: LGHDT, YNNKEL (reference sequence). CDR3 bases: TGTGCCAGCAGCCAGACAGAGACCCAGTACTTC. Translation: CASSQTETQYF.

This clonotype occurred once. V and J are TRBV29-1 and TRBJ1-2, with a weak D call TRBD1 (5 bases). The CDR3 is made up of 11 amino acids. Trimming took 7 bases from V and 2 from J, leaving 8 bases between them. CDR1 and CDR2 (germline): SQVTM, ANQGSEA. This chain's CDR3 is CSGTTNYGYTF. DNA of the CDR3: TGCAGCGGGACAACAAACTATGGCTACACCTTC.

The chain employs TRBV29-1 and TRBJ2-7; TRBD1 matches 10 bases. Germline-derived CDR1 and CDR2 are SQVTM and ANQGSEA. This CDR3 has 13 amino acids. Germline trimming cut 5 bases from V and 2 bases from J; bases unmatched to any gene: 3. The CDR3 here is CSVSTGGAYEQYF. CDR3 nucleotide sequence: TGCAGCGTTTCGACAGGGGGCGCCTACGAGCAGTACTTC.

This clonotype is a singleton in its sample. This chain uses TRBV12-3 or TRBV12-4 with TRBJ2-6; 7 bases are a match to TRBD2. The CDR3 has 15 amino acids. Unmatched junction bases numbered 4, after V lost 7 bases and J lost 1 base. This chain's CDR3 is CASTLGGSGANVLTF. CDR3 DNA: TGTGCCAGCACCCTGGGAGGGTCTGGGGCCAACGTCCTGACTTTC.

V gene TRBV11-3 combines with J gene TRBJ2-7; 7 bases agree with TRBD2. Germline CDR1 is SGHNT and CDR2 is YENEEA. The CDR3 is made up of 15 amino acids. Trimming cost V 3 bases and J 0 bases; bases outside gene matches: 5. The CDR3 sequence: CASSFSSSGSYEQYF. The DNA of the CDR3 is TGTGCCAGCAGCTTCTCGTCTAGCGGCTCCTACGAGCAGTACTTC.

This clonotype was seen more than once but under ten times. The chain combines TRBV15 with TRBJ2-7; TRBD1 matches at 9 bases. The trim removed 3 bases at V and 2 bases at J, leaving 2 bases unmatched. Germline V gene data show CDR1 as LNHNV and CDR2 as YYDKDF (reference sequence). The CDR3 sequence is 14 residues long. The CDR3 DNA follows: TGTGCCACCAGCAGGGACAGGGGTCCCTACGAGCAGTACTTC. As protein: CATSRDRGPYEQYF.

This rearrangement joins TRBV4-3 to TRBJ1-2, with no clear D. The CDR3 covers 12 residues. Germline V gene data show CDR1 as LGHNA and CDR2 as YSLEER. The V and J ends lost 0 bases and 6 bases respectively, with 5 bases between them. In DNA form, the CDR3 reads TGCGCCAGCAGCCAAGATTTCCATGGCTACACCTTC. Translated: CASSQDFHGYTF.

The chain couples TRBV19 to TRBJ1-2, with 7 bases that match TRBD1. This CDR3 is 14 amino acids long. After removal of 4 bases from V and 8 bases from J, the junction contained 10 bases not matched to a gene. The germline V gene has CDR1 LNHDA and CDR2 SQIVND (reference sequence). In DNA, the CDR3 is TGTGCCAGTAGTAGAGGAGAGGGGGCGCAAGGCTACACCTTC. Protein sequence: CASSRGEGAQGYTF.

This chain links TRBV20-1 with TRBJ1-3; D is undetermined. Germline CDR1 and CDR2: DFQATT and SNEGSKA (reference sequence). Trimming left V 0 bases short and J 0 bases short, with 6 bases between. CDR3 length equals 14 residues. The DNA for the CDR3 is TGCAGTGCTAGAGATCCGATCTCTGGAAACACCATATATTTT. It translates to CSARDPISGNTIYF.

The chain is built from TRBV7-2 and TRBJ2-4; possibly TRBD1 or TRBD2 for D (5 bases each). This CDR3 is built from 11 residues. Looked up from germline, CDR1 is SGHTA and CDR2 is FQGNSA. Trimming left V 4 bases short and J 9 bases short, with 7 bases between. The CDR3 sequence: CASSYGGIQYF. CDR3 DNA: TGTGCCAGCAGCTATGGGGGCATTCAGTACTTC.

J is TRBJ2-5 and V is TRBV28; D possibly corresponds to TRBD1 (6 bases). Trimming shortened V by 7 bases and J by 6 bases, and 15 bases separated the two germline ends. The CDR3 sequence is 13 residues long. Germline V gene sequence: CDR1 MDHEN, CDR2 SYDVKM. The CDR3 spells CASTWGLRKTQYF. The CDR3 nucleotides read TGTGCCAGCACTTGGGGGCTTCGCAAGACCCAGTACTTC.

Here the CDR3 reads CAWRNTAGYGYTF. CDR3 bases: TGTGCCTGGAGGAACACGGCAGGCTATGGCTACACCTTC. This chain connects TRBV30 to TRBJ1-2; D is unclear. This CDR3 is built from 13 residues. V was pared by 3 bases and J by 4 bases, with 12 bases between. Germline-derived CDR1 and CDR2 are GTSNPN and SVGIG (reference sequence).

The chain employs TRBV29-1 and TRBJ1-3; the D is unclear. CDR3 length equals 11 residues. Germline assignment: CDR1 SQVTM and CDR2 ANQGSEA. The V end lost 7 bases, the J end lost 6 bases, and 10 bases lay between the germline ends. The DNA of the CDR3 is TGCAGCGCCCACAGAGAAAACACCATATATTTT. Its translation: CSAHRENTIYF.

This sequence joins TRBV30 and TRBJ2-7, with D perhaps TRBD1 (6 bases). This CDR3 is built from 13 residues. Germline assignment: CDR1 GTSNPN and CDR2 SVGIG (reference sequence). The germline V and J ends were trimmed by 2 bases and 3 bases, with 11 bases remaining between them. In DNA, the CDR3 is TGTGCCTGGAGTAGGGGGACGAGCTACGAGCAGTACTTC. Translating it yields CAWSRGTSYEQYF.

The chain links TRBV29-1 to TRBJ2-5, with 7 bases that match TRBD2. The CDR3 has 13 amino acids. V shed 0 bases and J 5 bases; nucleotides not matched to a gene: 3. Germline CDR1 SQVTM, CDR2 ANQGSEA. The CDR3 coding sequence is TGCAGCGTTGAAGAATGGCGGGAGGAGACCCAGTACTTC. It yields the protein CSVEEWREETQYF.

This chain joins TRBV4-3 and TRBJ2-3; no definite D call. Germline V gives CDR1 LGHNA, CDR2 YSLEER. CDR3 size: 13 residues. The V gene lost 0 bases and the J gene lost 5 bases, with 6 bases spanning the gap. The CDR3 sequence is CASSQELIDTQYF. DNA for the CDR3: TGCGCCAGCAGCCAAGAGCTGATAGATACGCAGTATTTT.

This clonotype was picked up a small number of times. Here the CDR3 DNA reads TGTGCCAGCAGCTTAGATCGCGCAGATACGCAGTATTTT. It yields the protein CASSLDRADTQYF. The V gene is TRBV7-2, the J gene TRBJ2-3; no reliable D call. The CDR3 has 13 residues. The ends were cut back, 1 base at V and 4 bases at J, with 6 bases in the middle. The germline gives CDR1 SGHTA, CDR2 FQGNSA.

The CDR3 coding sequence is TGCAGTGCTCCATCTTCGCCTGGCTACACCTTC. It codes for CSAPSSPGYTF. The V gene is TRBV20-1, the J gene TRBJ1-2; D gene ambiguous. Trimming removed 5 bases at V and 7 bases at J, with 11 bases between. Germline V gives CDR1 DFQATT, CDR2 SNEGSKA (reference sequence). The CDR3 covers 11 residues.

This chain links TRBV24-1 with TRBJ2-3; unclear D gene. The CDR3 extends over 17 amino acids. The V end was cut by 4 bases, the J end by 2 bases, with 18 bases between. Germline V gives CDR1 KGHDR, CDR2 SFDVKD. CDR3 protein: CATSEDGRHGTTDTQYF. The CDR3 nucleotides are TGTGCCACCAGTGAGGACGGGCGGCACGGTACCACAGATACGCAGTATTTT.

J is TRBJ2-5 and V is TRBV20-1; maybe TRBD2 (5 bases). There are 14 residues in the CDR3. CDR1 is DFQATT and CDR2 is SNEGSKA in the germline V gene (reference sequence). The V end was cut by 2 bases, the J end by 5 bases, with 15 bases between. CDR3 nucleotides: TGCAGTGCTAGACTTGGTGGGAGCCGGGAGACCCAGTACTTC. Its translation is CSARLGGSRETQYF.